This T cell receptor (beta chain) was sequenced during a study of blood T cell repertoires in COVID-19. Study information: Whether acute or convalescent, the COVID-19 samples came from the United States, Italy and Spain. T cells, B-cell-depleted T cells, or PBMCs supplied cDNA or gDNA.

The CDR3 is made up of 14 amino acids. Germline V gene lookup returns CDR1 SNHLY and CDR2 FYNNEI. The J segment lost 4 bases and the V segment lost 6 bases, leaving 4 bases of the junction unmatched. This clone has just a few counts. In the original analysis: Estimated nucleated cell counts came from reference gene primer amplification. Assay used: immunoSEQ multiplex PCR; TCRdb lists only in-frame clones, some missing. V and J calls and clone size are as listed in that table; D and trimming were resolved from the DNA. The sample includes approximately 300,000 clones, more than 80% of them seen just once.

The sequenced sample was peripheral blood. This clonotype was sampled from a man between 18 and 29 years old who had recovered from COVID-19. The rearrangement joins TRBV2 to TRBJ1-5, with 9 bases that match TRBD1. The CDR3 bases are TGTGCCAGCAGGCAGGACAGGGGTAATCAGCCCCAGCATTTT. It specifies CASRQDRGNQPQHF.